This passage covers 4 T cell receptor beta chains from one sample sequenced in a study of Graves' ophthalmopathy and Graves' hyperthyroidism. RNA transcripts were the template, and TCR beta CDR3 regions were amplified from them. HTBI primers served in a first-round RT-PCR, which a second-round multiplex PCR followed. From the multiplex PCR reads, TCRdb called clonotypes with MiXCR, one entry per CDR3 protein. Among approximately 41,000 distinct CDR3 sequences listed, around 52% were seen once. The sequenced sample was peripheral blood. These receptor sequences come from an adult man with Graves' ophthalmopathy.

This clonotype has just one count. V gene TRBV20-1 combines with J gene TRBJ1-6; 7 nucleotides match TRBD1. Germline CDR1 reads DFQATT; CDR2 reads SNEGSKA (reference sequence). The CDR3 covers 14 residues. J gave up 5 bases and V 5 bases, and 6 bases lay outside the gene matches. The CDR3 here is CSASGTVNNSPLHF. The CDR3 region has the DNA TGCAGTGCTTCCGGGACAGTAAATAATTCACCCCTCCACTTT.

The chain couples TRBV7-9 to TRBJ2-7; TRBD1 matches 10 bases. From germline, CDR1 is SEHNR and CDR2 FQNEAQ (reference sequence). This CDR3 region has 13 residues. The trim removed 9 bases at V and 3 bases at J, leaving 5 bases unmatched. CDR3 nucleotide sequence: TGTGCCAGTGGAGGGACAGGGGACTACGAGCAGTACTTC. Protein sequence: CASGGTGDYEQYF.

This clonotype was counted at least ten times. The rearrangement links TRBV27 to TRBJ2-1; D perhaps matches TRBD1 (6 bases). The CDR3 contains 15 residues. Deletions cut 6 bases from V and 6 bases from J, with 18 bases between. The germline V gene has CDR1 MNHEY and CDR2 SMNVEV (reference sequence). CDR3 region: CASSQEGHGLNEQFF. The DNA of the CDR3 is TGTGCCAGCAGCCAAGAGGGACACGGACTCAATGAGCAGTTCTTC.

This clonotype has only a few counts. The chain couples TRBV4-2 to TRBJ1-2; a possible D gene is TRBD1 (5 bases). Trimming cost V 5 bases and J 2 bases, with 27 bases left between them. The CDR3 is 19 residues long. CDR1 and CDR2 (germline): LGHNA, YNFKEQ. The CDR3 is CASSSLIFDSGLENYGYTF. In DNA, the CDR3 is TGTGCCAGCAGCTCCCTTATATTCGATTCAGGGTTGGAGAACTATGGCTACACCTTC.